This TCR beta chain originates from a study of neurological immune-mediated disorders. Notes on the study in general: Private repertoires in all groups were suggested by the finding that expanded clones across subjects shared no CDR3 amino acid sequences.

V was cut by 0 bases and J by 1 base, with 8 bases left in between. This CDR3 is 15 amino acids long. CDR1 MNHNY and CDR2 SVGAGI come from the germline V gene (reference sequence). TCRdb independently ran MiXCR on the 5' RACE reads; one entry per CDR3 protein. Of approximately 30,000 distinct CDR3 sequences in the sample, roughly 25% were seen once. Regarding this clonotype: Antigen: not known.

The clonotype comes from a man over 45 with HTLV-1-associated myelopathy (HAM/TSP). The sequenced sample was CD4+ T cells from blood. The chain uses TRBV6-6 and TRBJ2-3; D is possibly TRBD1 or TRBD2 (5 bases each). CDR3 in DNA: TGTGCCAGCAGTTACTCGGGACGGGGCACAGATACGCAGTATTTT. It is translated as CASSYSGRGTDTQYF.